This T cell receptor beta chain was found in a study of blood T cell repertoires in COVID-19. Study in general: COVID-19 samples from acute and convalescent phases originated in the United States, Italy and Spain. In each case, the material was cDNA or gDNA derived from T cells, B-cell-depleted T cells, or PBMCs.

As originally analysed: Cell counts per sample came from amplifying reference gene primers. Clones were sequenced by immunoSEQ multiplex PCR, and TCRdb holds only the in-frame ones, with some missing. V and J calls and clone size are as listed in that table; D and trimming were resolved from the DNA. The table lists about 220,000 clones, roughly 80% of them singletons. Trimming shortened V by 3 bases and J by 1 base, and 12 bases separated the two germline ends. The CDR3 length is 16 residues. Germline loops: CDR1 MNHEY, CDR2 SMNVEV (reference sequence). The receptor's source is a woman aged 55 to 70 who had recovered from COVID-19. The rearrangement uses TRBV27 and TRBJ2-2; D is possibly TRBD1 (7 bases). Sequencing input: peripheral blood. The CDR3 bases are TGTGCCAGCAGTTTGAACAGGGGAGGGAACACCGGGGAGCTGTTTTTT. Protein product: CASSLNRGGNTGELFF.